This entry describes one T cell receptor beta chain. The antigen remains unidentified. Genomic DNA constituted the template upon which TCR beta VDJ and CDR3 profiling was performed. MiXCR, run by TCRdb on the reads, gives a single entry per CDR3 protein. Of approximately 200,000 distinct CDR3 sequences listed, approximately 60% were seen once; the top ten hold roughly 29%. The data originate from a study of CD8+CD57+ T cells in acquired aplastic anemia. Whole-study context: An average of roughly 3 ug of DNA was obtained from sorted CD4+ and CD8+ cells. Whole-study results and caveats: Patients and controls were not found to differ significantly in CD8+ Simpson's diversity. Patients and controls were found to share approximately 31 CD8+ CDR3 sequences.

Germline V gene sequence: CDR1 DFQATT, CDR2 SNEGSKA (reference sequence). The V gene end was trimmed by 3 bases and the J gene end by 4 bases; junction bases not matched to a gene: 10. The length of the CDR3 is 15 residues. The receptor comes from a human donor in good health. The chain links TRBV20-1 to TRBJ2-5, with 8 nucleotides matching TRBD1. The sequenced sample consisted of sorted CD4+, CD8+, or CD8+CD57+ T cells (not recorded which) from PBMCs. The CDR3 here is CSARVGQGTGETQYF. Written as DNA, the CDR3 is TGCAGTGCTAGGGTCGGACAGGGTACGGGAGAGACCCAGTACTTC.